The subject of this entry is one T cell receptor (beta chain). Antigen: not known. The data derive from a study of T cell responses to AZD1222 COVID-19 vaccine. The study's findings and limits: Donors were largely white British and mainly female; clonal diversity was possibly underestimated. With dominance at 160-218 and 743-854, vaccine-associated CD4 TCRs spanned spike. Samples come after the peak T cell response, not at day 14. Only a handful of AZD1222 recipients, more than five in all, had baseline seropositivity.

Libraries were prepared by immunoSEQ multiplex PCR; TCRdb keeps only in-frame clonotypes and omits some of them. Its table lists about 140,000 clones. This CDR3 is built from 15 residues. The germline V gene has CDR1 SGHRS and CDR2 YFSETQ. V lost 1 base, J lost 2 bases, and 9 bases lay in between. The rearrangement links TRBV5-1 to TRBJ2-2; either TRBD1 or TRBD2 may fit D (5 bases each). The sequencing sample was made of peripheral blood. This receptor was obtained from an adult in good health. CDR3 in amino acids: CASSLRGDNTGELFF. The CDR3 region has the DNA TGCGCCAGCAGCTTGCGGGGCGACAACACCGGGGAGCTGTTTTTT.